The text below deals with one T cell receptor (beta chain). Its antigen is not identified. One end of the junction varies from germline; a read error may be responsible. This sample was included in a study of CD8+ T cells in alopecia areata. General study findings and limits: There were many expanded lesional clones persisting in scalp and blood during tofacitinib. Scalp data also include sequences from resident alphabeta T cells of normal skin.

Treatment of the sample: oral pan-JAK inhibitor, 5-10 mg twice daily. Peripheral blood, together with lesional scalp punch biopsies, was collected from alopecia areata patients. CDR1 and CDR2 (germline): PRHDT, FYEKMQ (reference sequence). The CDR3 is 14 residues long. Sequencing relied on a cDNA template that was reverse transcribed from extracted RNA. The repertoire was sequenced with immunoSEQ multiplex PCR; TCRdb's copy has only in-frame clones and lacks some. The data contain about 180,000 clones, about 55% of them seen just once; the ten biggest clones take up 10% to 11%. The TCR comes from a human donor with alopecia areata. The sample in question was CD8+ T cells sorted from blood, obtained at week 24, from a patient treated with tofacitinib. The chain joins TRBV13 to TRBJ2-7; D is uncertain. The DNA for the CDR3 is TGTGCCAGCACCTTAGGCAACACCGACTACGAGCAGTACTTC. Encoded protein: CASTLGNTDYEQYF.